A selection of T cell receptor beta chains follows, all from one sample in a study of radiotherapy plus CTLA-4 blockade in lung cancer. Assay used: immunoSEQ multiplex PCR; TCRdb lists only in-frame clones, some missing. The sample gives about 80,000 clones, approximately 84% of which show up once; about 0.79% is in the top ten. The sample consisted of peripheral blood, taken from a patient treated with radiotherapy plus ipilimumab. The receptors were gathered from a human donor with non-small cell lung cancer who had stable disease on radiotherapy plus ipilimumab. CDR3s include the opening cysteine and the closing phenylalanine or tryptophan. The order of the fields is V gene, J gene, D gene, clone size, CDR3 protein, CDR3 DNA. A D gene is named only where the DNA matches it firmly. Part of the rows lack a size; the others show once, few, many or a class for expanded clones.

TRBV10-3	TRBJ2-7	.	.	CAISAKEEQYF	TGTGCCATCAGTGCTAAGGAAGAGCAGTACTTC
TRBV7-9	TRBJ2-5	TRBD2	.	CASSLTGGETQYF	TGTGCCAGCAGCTTAACCGGGGGGGAGACCCAGTACTTC
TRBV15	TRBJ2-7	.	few	CATSREKKRTASYEQYF	TGTGCCACCAGCAGAGAAAAGAAGAGGACAGCATCCTACGAGCAGTACTTC
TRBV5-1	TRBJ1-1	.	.	CASSLGEGRENTEAFF	TGCGCCAGCAGCTTGGGGGAGGGACGGGAGAACACTGAAGCTTTCTTT
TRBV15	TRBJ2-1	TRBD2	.	CATSRTLAGGEQFF	TGTGCCACCAGCAGAACCTTAGCGGGGGGCGAGCAGTTCTTC
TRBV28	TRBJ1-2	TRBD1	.	CASSSSGQGAYYGYTF	TGTGCCAGCAGTTCCTCGGGACAGGGGGCTTACTATGGCTACACCTTC
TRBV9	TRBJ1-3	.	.	CASSVGPTGNTIYF	TGTGCCAGCAGCGTAGGTCCAACAGGGAACACCATATATTTT
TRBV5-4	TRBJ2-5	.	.	CASSLFRSGGETQYF	TGTGCCAGCAGCTTGTTCAGGTCTGGGGGAGAGACCCAGTACTTC
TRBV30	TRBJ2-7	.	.	CAWTRITSSYEQYF	TGTGCCTGGACCAGGATCACTAGTTCCTACGAGCAGTACTTC
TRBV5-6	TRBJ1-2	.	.	CASSPESSNYGYTF	TGTGCCAGCAGCCCGGAGTCGTCCAACTATGGCTACACCTTC
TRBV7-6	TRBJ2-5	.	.	CASSGGGETQYF	TGTGCCAGCAGCGGGGGTGGGGAGACCCAGTACTTC
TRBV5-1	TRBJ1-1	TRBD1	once	CASSFGTVGQGAFF	TGCGCCAGCAGCTTTGGTACCGTAGGACAGGGAGCTTTCTTT
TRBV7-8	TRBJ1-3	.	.	CASSLAGNTIYF	TGTGCCAGCAGCTTAGCTGGAAACACCATATATTTT
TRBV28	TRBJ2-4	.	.	CASIGGGTSIAKNIQYF	TGTGCCAGCATAGGGGGAGGGACATCGATAGCCAAAAACATTCAGTACTTC
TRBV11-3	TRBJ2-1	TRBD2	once	CASSPGGSGTSVNEQFF	TGTGCCAGCAGCCCGGGGGGGTCCGGGACTAGCGTGAATGAGCAGTTCTTC
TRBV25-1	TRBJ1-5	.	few	CASSEYTANQPQHF	TGTGCCAGCAGTGAATATACGGCGAATCAGCCCCAGCATTTT
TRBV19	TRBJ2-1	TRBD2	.	CASSISGRASNEQFF	TGTGCCAGTAGTATTTCCGGGAGGGCTTCCAATGAGCAGTTCTTC
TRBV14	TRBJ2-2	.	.	CASSPRRGELFF	TGTGCCAGCAGCCCCAGAAGGGGGGAGCTGTTTTTT
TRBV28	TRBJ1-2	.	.	CASSFWAESNYGYTF	TGTGCCAGCAGTTTCTGGGCAGAGTCTAACTATGGCTACACCTTC
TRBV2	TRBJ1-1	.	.	CASSVWENTEAFF	TGTGCCAGCAGTGTGTGGGAGAACACTGAAGCTTTCTTT
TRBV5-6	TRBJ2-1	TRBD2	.	CASSSGLAGASEQFF	TGTGCCAGCAGCTCAGGACTAGCGGGGGCTTCTGAGCAGTTCTTC
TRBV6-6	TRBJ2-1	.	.	CASSPRVGYNEQFF	TGTGCCAGCAGTCCCCGGGTGGGCTACAATGAGCAGTTCTTC
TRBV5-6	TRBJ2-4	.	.	CASSLTGLGMDIQYF	TGTGCCAGCAGCTTGACAGGGTTGGGAATGGACATTCAGTACTTC
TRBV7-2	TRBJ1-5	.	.	CASSLRQANQPQHF	TGTGCCAGCAGCTTACGACAGGCTAATCAGCCCCAGCATTTT
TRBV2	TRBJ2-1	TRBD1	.	CASSEEDRGFDEQFF	TGTGCCAGCAGTGAAGAGGACAGGGGGTTTGATGAGCAGTTCTTC
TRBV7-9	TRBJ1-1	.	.	CASSVVGRNMNTEAFF	TGTGCCAGCAGCGTCGTGGGCAGGAACATGAACACTGAAGCTTTCTTT
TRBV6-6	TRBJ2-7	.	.	CASSYPGQPYEQYF	TGTGCCAGCAGTTACCCCGGACAACCCTACGAGCAGTACTTC
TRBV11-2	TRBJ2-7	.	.	CASSLGTGSTYEQYF	TGTGCCAGCAGCTTAGGTACAGGGTCTACCTACGAGCAGTACTTC
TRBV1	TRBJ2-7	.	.	CTSIGLAYEQYF	TGCACCAGCATCGGTCTGGCCTACGAGCAGTACTTC
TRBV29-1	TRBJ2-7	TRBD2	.	CSVEEDGTSIYEQYF	TGCAGCGTCGAGGAGGACGGGACTAGCATTTACGAGCAGTACTTC
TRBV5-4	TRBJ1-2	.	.	CASSSRTGSGGYTF	TGTGCCAGCAGCTCCCGCACAGGGTCGGGCGGCTACACCTTC
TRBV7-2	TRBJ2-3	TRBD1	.	CASSSQGAQGDTQYF	TGTGCCAGCAGCTCCCAGGGGGCGCAGGGAGATACGCAGTATTTT
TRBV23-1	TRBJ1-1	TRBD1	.	CASSPTGGETEAFF	TGCGCCAGCAGCCCGACAGGGGGTGAGACTGAAGCTTTCTTT
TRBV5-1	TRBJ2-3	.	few	CATSGTSSTDTQYF	TGCGCCACCTCAGGGACTTCTAGCACAGATACGCAGTATTTT
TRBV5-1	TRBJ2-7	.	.	CASSPVGEENEQYF	TGCGCCAGCAGCCCGGTAGGAGAGGAGAACGAGCAGTACTTC
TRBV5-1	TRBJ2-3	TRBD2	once	CASSPPLAGVTDTQYF	TGCGCCAGCAGCCCACCCCTAGCGGGAGTTACAGATACGCAGTATTTT
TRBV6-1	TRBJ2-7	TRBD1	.	CASSSGTGGFEQYF	TGTGCCAGCAGTTCCGGGACAGGGGGCTTCGAGCAGTACTTC
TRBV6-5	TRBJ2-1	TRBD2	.	CASRYRTSGYNEQFF	TGTGCCAGCAGATACAGGACTAGCGGTTACAATGAGCAGTTCTTC
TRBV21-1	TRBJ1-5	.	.	CASSNGQPNQPQHF	TGTGCCAGCAGCAACGGACAGCCTAATCAGCCCCAGCATTTT
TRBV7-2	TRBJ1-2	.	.	CASSLGPSSNYGYTF	TGTGCCAGCAGCTTAGGACCTTCTTCTAACTATGGCTACACCTTC
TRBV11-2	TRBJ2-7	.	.	CASSSLYRQVKGEQYF	TGTGCCAGCAGCTCTCTCTACAGGCAGGTAAAGGGCGAGCAGTACTTC
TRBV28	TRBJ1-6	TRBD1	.	CASSILQGVNSPLHF	TGTGCCAGCAGTATACTACAGGGGGTAAATTCACCCCTCCACTTT